This is a list of T cell receptor beta chains from one sample in a study of OX40 agonist ivuxolimab in advanced cancers. TCRdb keeps only in-frame clones here, not all; method: immunoSEQ multiplex PCR. Of some 11,000 clones in the sample, around nine tenths are singletons; the top ten hold approximately 50%. The sample was CD4+ or CD8+ T cells sorted from blood, taken in a trial of the OX40 agonist ivuxolimab. The source is an adult with an advanced solid tumor such as melanoma, head and neck, liver or kidney cancer. Both conserved end residues are part of each CDR3. The order of the fields is clone size, V gene, J gene, D gene, CDR3 DNA, CDR3 protein. The D gene is left open where the match is weak. A row's size may be missing; if present it is once, few, many or a size class.

NA	TRBV7-6	TRBJ2-7	NA	TGTGCCAGCAGCTCCCCCGGGACAATCTACGAGCAGTACTTC	CASSSPGTIYEQYF
NA	TRBV28	TRBJ1-3	NA	TGTGCCAGCGGCAGGCCAGGCTCTGGAAACACCATATATTTT	CASGRPGSGNTIYF
NA	TRBV28	TRBJ2-3	NA	TGTGCCAGCACCCCGGCTAGCACGGATACGCAGTATTTT	CASTPASTDTQYF
once	TRBV11-3	TRBJ2-7	NA	TGTGCCAGCAACCGTGCCGGCTACGAGCAGTACTTC	CASNRAGYEQYF
NA	TRBV25-1	TRBJ2-7	TRBD2	TGTGCCGGCCGAACAGAGCGGGAGGAGTCCTACGAGCAGTACTTC	CAGRTEREESYEQYF
NA	TRBV19	TRBJ2-5	TRBD1	TGTGCCACTAGACAGGGGACGTTGGAGACCCAGTACTTC	CATRQGTLETQYF
few	TRBV15	TRBJ2-3	NA	TGTGCCACCAGCAGAGATCCAGGAGCGGTCACAGATACGCAGTATTTT	CATSRDPGAVTDTQYF
few	TRBV6-1	TRBJ1-1	NA	TGTGCCAGCAGCCTCTCGCCCCTGGACACTGAAGCTTTCTTT	CASSLSPLDTEAFF
NA	TRBV21-1	TRBJ2-2	NA	TGTGCCAGCAGGGAGCGGGCGGGAGCTTTTACCCGGGGAGCTGTTTTT	CASRERAGAFTRGAVF
NA	TRBV5-1	TRBJ2-1	TRBD2	TGCGCCAGCAGCTCCGACCTAGCGGGAGTCAATGAGCAGTTCTTC	CASSSDLAGVNEQFF
NA	TRBV5-1	TRBJ2-7	TRBD2	TGCGCCAGCAGCTTATGGACTAGCGGAACTTACGAGCAGTACTTC	CASSLWTSGTYEQYF
NA	TRBV19	TRBJ2-1	NA	TGTGCCAGTAGTATACCCCCCGACAATGAGCAGTTCTTC	CASSIPPDNEQFF
NA	TRBV4-3	TRBJ2-7	TRBD1	TGCGCCAGCAGCCACCGGACAGGGTCCTACGAGCAGTACTTC	CASSHRTGSYEQYF
NA	TRBV27	TRBJ1-6	NA	TGTGCCAGCAGTTTATGGGGGGACTCACCCCTCCACTTT	CASSLWGDSPLHF
once	TRBV28	TRBJ2-7	TRBD1	TGTGCCAGCCTCCATTTGGTACCCTTACCGGGACAGGGGCTTTCGGGCTACGAGCAGTACTTC	CASLHLVPLPGQGLSGYEQYF
NA	TRBV9	TRBJ2-1	NA	TGTGCCAGCAGCGGGACTTACAATGAGCAGTTCTTC	CASSGTYNEQFF
NA	TRBV27	TRBJ1-5	NA	TGTGCCAGCAGTTTTTCTCTGGGTAGCAATCAGCCCCAGCATTTT	CASSFSLGSNQPQHF
NA	TRBV29-1	TRBJ2-1	NA	TGCAGCTTGGGGGGAAATGAGCAGTTCTTC	CSLGGNEQFF
NA	TRBV6-1	TRBJ2-7	TRBD1	TGTGCCAGCAGTGCTTCCGGGACAGTCGGATACGAGCAGTACTTC	CASSASGTVGYEQYF